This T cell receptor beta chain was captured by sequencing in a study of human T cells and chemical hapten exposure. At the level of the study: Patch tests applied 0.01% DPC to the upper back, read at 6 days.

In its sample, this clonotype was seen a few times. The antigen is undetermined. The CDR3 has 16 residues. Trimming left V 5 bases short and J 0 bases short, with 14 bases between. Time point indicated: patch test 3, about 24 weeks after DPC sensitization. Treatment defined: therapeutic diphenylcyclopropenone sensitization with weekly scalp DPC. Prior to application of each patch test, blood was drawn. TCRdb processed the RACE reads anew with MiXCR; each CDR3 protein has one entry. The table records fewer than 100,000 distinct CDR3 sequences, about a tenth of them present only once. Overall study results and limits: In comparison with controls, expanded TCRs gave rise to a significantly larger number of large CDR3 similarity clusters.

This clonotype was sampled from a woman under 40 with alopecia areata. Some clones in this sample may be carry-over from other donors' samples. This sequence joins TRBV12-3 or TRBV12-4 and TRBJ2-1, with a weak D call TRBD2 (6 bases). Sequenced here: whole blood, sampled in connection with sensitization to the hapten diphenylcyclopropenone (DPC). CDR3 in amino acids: CASSQSIGSSYNEQFF. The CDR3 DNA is TGTGCCAGCAGTCAATCGATCGGGAGCTCCTACAATGAGCAGTTCTTC.